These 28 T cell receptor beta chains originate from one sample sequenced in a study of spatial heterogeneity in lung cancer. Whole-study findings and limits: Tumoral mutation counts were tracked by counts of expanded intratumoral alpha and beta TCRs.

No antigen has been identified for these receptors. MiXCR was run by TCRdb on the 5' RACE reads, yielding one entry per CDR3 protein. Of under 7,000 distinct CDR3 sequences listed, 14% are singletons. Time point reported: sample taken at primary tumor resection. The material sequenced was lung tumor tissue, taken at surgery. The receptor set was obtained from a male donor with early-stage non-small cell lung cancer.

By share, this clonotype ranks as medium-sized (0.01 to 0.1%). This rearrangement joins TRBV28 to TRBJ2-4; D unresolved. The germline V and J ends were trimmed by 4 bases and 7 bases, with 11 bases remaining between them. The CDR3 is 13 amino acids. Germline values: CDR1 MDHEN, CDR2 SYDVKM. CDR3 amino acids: CASSSPARNIQYF. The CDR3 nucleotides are TGTGCCAGCAGTTCACCAGCGCGGAACATTCAGTACTTC.

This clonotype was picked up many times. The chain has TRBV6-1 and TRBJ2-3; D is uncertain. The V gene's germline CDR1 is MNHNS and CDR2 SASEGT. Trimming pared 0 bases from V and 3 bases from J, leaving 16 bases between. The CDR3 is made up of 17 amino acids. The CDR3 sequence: CASSEAPNSVGTDTQYF. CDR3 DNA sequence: TGTGCCAGCAGTGAAGCTCCCAACTCGGTAGGGACAGATACGCAGTATTTT.

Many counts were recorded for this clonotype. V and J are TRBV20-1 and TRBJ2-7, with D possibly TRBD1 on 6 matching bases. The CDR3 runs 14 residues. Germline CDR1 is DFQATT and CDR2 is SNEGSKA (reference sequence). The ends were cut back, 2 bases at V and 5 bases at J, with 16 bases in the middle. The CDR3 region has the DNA TGCAGTGCTAGAAATTTCAGGGACACCCACGAGCAGTACTTC. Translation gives CSARNFRDTHEQYF.

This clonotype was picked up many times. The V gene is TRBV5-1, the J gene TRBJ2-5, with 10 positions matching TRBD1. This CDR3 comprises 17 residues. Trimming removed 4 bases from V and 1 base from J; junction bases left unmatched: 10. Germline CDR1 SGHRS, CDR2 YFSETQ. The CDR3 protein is CASSPLRDRGVQETQYF. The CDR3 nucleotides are TGCGCCAGCAGCCCCCTAAGGGACAGGGGAGTCCAAGAGACCCAGTACTTC. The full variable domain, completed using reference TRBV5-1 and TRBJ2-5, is KAGVTQTPRYLIKTRGQQVTLSCSPISGHRSVSWYQQTPGQGLQFLFEYFSETQRNKGNFPGRFSGRQFSNSRSEMNVSTLELGDSALYLCASSPLRDRGVQETQYFGPGTRLLVL.

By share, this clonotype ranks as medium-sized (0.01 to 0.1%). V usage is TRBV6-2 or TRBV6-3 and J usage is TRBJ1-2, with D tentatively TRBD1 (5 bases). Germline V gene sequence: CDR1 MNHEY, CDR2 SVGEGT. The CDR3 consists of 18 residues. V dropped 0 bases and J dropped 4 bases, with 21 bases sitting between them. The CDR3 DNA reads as TGTGCCAGCAGTTACTCGACAGCTATTCGTCGGGGGATCTATGGCTACACCTTC. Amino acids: CASSYSTAIRRGIYGYTF.

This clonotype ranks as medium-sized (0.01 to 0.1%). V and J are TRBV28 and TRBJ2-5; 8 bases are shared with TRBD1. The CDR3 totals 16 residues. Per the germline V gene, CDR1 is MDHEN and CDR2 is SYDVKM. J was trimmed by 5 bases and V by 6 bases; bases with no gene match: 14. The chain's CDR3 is CASRKQGQGRGETQYF. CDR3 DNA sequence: TGTGCCAGCAGGAAACAAGGACAGGGCCGGGGGGAGACCCAGTACTTC.

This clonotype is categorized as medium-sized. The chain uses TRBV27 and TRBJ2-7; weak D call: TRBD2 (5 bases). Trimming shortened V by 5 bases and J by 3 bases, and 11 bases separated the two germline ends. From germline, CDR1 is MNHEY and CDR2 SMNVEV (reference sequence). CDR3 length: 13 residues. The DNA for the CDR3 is TGTGCCAGCAGTCCCGGACTGAGCTACGAGCAGTACTTC. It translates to CASSPGLSYEQYF.

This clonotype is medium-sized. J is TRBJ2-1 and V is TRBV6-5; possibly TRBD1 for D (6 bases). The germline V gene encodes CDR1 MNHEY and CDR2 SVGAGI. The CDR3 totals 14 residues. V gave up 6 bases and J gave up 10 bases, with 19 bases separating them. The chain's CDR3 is CASRRLSTQGEQFF. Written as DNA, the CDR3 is TGTGCCAGCAGGCGACTTTCCACTCAGGGGGAGCAGTTCTTC.

In nucleotides, the CDR3 is TGTGCCAGCAGCTTGTCCGTAAACAATGAGCAGTTCTTC. This translates into CASSLSVNNEQFF. V usage is TRBV7-2 and J usage is TRBJ2-1; D is unresolved. Deletions cut 3 bases from V and 5 bases from J, with 8 bases between. From germline, CDR1 is SGHTA and CDR2 FQGNSA. The CDR3 length is 13 residues.

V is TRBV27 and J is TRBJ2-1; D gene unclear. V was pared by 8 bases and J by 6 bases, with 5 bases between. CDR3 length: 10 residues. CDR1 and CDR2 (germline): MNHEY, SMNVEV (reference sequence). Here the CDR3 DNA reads TGTGCCAGCGGCACCAATGAGCAGTTCTTC. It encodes CASGTNEQFF.

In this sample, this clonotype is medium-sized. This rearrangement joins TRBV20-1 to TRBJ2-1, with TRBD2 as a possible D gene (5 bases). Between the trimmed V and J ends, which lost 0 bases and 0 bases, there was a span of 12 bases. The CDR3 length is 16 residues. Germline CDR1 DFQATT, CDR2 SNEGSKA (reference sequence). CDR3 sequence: CSARERDVRSYNEQFF. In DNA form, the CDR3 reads TGCAGTGCTAGAGAGAGGGATGTCCGCTCCTACAATGAGCAGTTCTTC.

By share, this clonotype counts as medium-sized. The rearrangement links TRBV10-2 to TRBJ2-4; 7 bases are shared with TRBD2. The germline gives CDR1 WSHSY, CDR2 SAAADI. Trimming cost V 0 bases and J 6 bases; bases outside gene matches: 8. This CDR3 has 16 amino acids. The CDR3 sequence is CASSESGGDALNIQYF. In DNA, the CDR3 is TGCGCCAGCAGTGAGTCTGGGGGGGATGCTCTAAACATTCAGTACTTC.

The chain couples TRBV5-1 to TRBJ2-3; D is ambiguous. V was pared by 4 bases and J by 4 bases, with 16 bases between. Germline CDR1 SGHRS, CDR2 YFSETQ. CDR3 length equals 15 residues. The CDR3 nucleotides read TGCGCCAGCAGCGTAAAAATAGGACGGGCAGATACGCAGTATTTT. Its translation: CASSVKIGRADTQYF.

DNA of the CDR3: TGTGCCAGCAGCTTAGGGTCAGAACCCTACAATGAGCAGTTCTTC. Encoded protein: CASSLGSEPYNEQFF. The V gene is TRBV7-9, the J gene TRBJ2-1; D not resolved. The CDR3 consists of 15 residues. With 1 base removed from V and 2 bases from J, the gap between germline ends came to 9 bases. From germline, CDR1 is SEHNR and CDR2 FQNEAQ (reference sequence).

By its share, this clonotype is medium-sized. The CDR3 loop is CASSSLGQPQHF. DNA of the CDR3: TGTGCCAGCAGCTCCTTAGGGCAGCCCCAGCATTTT. The chain joins TRBV9 to TRBJ1-5; D gene unclear. The germline V gene encodes CDR1 SGDLS and CDR2 YYNGEE. V lost 4 bases and J lost 7, with 9 bases in between. This CDR3 is 12 amino acids long.

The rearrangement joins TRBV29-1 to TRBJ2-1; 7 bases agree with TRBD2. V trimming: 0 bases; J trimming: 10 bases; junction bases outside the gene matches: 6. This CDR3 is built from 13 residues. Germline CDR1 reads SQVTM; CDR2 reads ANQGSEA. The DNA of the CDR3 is TGCAGCGTTGAAGAGGTGACGGGGGGAGAGCAGTTCTTC. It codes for CSVEEVTGGEQFF.

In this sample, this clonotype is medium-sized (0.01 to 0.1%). In DNA form, the CDR3 reads TGTGCCAGCAGTCGGGGGGAGGGAACTAATGAAAAACTGTTTTTT. Translated, it gives CASSRGEGTNEKLFF. The V and J genes are TRBV28 and TRBJ1-4; D might be TRBD1 (5 bases). This CDR3 region has 15 residues. CDR1 and CDR2 from the germline V gene are MDHEN and SYDVKM. Deletions cut 5 bases from V and 1 base from J, with 11 bases between. The variable domain in full, with the rest retrieved from reference TRBV28 and TRBJ1-4, is DVKVTQSSRYLVKRTGEKVFLECVQDMDHENMFWYRQDPGLGLRLIYFSYDVKMKEKGDIPEGYSVSREKKERFSLILESASTNQTSMYLCASSRGEGTNEKLFFGSGTQLSVL.

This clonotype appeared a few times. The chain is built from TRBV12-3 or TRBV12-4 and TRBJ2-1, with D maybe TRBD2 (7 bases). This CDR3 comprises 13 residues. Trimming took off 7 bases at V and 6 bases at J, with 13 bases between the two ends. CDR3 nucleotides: TGTGCCAGCACCCGGGGAGGGGGCAATGAGCAGTTCTTC. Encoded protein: CASTRGGGNEQFF.

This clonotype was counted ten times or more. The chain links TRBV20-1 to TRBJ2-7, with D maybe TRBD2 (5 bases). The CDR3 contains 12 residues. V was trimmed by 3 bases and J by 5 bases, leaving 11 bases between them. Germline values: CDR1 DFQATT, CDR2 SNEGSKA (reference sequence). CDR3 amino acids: CSASRYGDEQYF. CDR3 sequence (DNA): TGCAGTGCTAGTCGCTACGGGGACGAGCAGTACTTC.

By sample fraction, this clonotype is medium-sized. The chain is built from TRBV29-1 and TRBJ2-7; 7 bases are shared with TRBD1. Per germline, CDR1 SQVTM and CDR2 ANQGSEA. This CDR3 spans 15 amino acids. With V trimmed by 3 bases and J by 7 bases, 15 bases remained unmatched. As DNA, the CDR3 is TGCAGCGTTGAGGTAGGGGGCGGTCTATTCCCTGAGCAGTACTTC. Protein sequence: CSVEVGGGLFPEQYF.

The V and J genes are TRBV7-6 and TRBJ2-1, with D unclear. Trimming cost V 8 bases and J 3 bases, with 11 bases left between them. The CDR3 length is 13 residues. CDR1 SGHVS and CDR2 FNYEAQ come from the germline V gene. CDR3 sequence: CASASGFYNEQFF. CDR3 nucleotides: TGTGCCAGCGCATCTGGGTTCTACAATGAGCAGTTCTTC.

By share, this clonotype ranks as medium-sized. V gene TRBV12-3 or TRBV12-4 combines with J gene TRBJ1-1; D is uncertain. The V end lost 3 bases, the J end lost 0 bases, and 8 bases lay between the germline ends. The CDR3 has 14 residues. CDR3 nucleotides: TGTGCCAGCAGTTTGGGAGGGATGAACACTGAAGCTTTCTTT. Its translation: CASSLGGMNTEAFF.

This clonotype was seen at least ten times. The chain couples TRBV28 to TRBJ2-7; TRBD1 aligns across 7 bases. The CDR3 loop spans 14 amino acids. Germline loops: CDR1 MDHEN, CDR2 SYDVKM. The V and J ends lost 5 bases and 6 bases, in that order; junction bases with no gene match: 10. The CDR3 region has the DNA TGTGCCAGCAGTCCCCGACAGGGTCGTGGCGAGCAGTACTTC. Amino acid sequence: CASSPRQGRGEQYF.

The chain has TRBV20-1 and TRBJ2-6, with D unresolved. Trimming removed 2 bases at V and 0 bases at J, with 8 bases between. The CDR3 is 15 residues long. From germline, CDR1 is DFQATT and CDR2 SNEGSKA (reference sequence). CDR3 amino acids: CSARNPSSGANVLTF. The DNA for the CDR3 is TGCAGTGCTAGAAACCCCAGCTCTGGGGCCAACGTCCTGACTTTC.

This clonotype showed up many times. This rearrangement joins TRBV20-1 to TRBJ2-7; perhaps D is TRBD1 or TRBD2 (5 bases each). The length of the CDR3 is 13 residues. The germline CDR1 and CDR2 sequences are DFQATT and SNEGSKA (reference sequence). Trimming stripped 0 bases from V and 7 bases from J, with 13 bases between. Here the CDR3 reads CSARDQRGREQYF. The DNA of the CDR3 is TGCAGTGCTAGAGATCAGAGGGGAAGGGAGCAGTACTTC.

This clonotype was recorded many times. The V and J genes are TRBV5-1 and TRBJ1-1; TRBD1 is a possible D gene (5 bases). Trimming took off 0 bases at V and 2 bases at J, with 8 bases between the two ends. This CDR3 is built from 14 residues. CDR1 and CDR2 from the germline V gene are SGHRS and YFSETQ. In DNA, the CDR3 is TGCGCCAGCAGCTTGGTAAGGGGTAACACTGAAGCTTTCTTT. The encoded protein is CASSLVRGNTEAFF.

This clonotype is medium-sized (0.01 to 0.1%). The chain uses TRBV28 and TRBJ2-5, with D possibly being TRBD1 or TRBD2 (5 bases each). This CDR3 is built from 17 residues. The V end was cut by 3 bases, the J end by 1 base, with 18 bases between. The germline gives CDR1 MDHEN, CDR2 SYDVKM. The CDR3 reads CASSFFGAPPFQETQYF. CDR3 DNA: TGTGCCAGCAGTTTTTTCGGGGCCCCCCCCTTCCAAGAGACCCAGTACTTC. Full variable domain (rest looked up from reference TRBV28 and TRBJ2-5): DVKVTQSSRYLVKRTGEKVFLECVQDMDHENMFWYRQDPGLGLRLIYFSYDVKMKEKGDIPEGYSVSREKKERFSLILESASTNQTSMYLCASSFFGAPPFQETQYFGPGTRLLVL.

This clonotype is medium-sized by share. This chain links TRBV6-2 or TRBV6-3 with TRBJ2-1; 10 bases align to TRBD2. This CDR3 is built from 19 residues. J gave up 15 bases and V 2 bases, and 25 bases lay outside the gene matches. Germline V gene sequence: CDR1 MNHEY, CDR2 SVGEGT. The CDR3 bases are TGTGCCAGCAGTTACGCGCCCGTAGCGGGAGGCCACCGATTCCTTAGGGGGTTCTTC. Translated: CASSYAPVAGGHRFLRGFF.